This T cell receptor (beta chain) stems from a study of cytomegalovirus exposure and HLA in healthy donors. Amplification used 60 Vbeta primers and 13 Jbeta primers. TCRdb's table, derived via immunoSEQ multiplex PCR, lists solely in-frame clones and lacks some. The sample lists about 160,000 clones; 75% to 90% were seen once. In the case of this clone: Its specificity is unknown.

General observations from the study: Rarity held for most TCR sequences, but there were some public TCRs that occurred in many donors. Information on immune exposure was restricted to one variable (CMV serostatus).

This CDR3 comprises 14 residues. CDR1 SGHRS and CDR2 YFSETQ come from the germline V gene. V was cut by 5 bases and J by 0 bases, with 12 bases left in between. The rearrangement links TRBV5-1 to TRBJ2-7; perhaps TRBD1 as D (6 bases). The sample was PBMCs. The source of this sequence is a woman aged 18-30 years in good health and CMV-seronegative. CDR3 in DNA: TGCGCCAGCAGTCAAGACAGGCCCTCCTACGAGCAGTACTTC. Translated: CASSQDRPSYEQYF.